These 16 T cell receptor beta chains were all obtained from the same sample, sequenced in a study of CD8+CD57+ T cells in acquired aplastic anemia. Using genomic DNA as the template, TCR beta VDJ and CDR3 profiling was carried out. TCRdb passed the reads through MiXCR, listing each CDR3 protein once. This repertoire shows hundreds of thousands of distinct CDR3 sequences, around a third found once; its top ten account for approximately 0.82%. The sequenced patients had an expansion of CD8+CD57+ cells seen by flow cytometry. The sequencing sample was made of sorted CD4+, CD8+, or CD8+CD57+ T cells (not recorded which) from PBMCs. The receptors shown here come from a human donor with aplastic anemia.

This clonotype came up many times. The chain uses TRBV12-3 or TRBV12-4 and TRBJ1-2, with 7 positions matching TRBD1. The CDR3 length is 15 residues. Trimming removed 3 bases from V and 7 bases from J; junction bases left unmatched: 11. The chain's CDR3 is CASSFLRDSPLGYTF. The CDR3 bases are TGTGCCAGCAGTTTTCTCCGGGACAGTCCTCTTGGCTACACCTTC.

The V and J genes are TRBV6-1 and TRBJ2-7, with D uncertain. V was shortened by 6 bases and J by 2 bases, with 20 bases between the two germline ends. The germline CDR1 and CDR2 sequences are MNHNS and SASEGT. This CDR3 has 16 amino acids. The CDR3, as DNA: TGTGCCAGCAGGAGACAAATAACAACTGCTACCTACGAGCAGTACTTC. Protein: CASRRQITTATYEQYF.

This clonotype was seen a handful of times. Its ends do not fully match the called genes, so a read error is possible. The V gene is TRBV9, the J gene TRBJ1-3, with D perhaps matching TRBD1 (5 bases). In germline, CDR1 is SGDLS, CDR2 YYNGEE. CDR3 length: 14 amino acids. DNA for the CDR3: TGTGCCGGCAGCGTAGAACAGGCTGGAAACACCATATATTTT. Amino acids: CAGSVEQAGNTIYF.

This clonotype has ten or more counts. The chain has TRBV20-1 and TRBJ1-2, with D possibly matching TRBD1 (5 bases). This CDR3 comprises 14 residues. V gave up 1 base and J gave up 5 bases, with 14 bases separating them. Germline CDR1 reads DFQATT; CDR2 reads SNEGSKA (reference sequence). The DNA for the CDR3 is TGCAGTGCTAGAGCTGACAGCCGCCCTTATGGCTACACCTTC. It yields the protein CSARADSRPYGYTF.

This rearrangement joins TRBV2 to TRBJ2-2; 7 bases line up with TRBD2. The CDR3 is 13 residues long. The germline V gene has CDR1 SNHLY and CDR2 FYNNEI. Trimming took 11 bases from V and 7 from J; bases not matched to a gene: 10. The CDR3 here is CAWPSGGSGELFF. Here the CDR3 DNA reads TGTGCCTGGCCTAGCGGAGGGAGCGGGGAGCTGTTTTTT.

This clonotype appeared a few times. The V gene is TRBV11-2, the J gene TRBJ2-7; possibly TRBD1 for D (6 bases). Trimming removed 5 bases from V and 2 bases from J, with 16 bases in between. The CDR3 runs to 15 residues. Looked up from germline, CDR1 is SGHAT and CDR2 is FQNNGV. DNA for the CDR3: TGTGCCAGCAGCGAAATCAGGGGACGCACCTACGAGCAGTACTTC. It is translated as CASSEIRGRTYEQYF.

This clonotype was detected only a few times. The gene calls are TRBV6-1 and TRBJ1-2; D gene ambiguous. V was pared by 0 bases and J by 7 bases, with 6 bases between. The CDR3 length is 12 residues. Per the germline V gene, CDR1 is MNHNS and CDR2 is SASEGT. The CDR3 sequence is CASSEAGFGYTF. The CDR3 nucleotides read TGTGCCAGCAGTGAAGCAGGTTTTGGCTACACCTTC.

This clonotype was seen a few times. The CDR3 loop is CASSLAGTLNTEAFF. The CDR3 coding sequence is TGTGCCAGCAGCTTAGCCGGCACGTTGAACACTGAAGCTTTCTTT. V is TRBV7-9 and J is TRBJ1-1; D is ambiguous. With 0 bases removed from V and 0 bases from J, the gap between germline ends came to 8 bases. The CDR3 totals 15 residues. Germline V CDR1 and CDR2: SEHNR, FQNEAQ (reference sequence).

The table lists this clonotype with many counts. The V and J genes are TRBV19 and TRBJ2-7; TRBD1 agrees at 10 bases. This CDR3 has 14 residues. V dropped 4 bases and J dropped 3; count of bases not matched to a gene: 3. Per germline, CDR1 LNHDA and CDR2 SQIVND (reference sequence). The DNA of the CDR3 is TGTGCCAGTAGTAGGACAGGGGGATTCTACGAGCAGTACTTC. Translated: CASSRTGGFYEQYF.

This clonotype was recorded many times. The chain employs TRBV7-9 and TRBJ1-5; D is undetermined. The V and J ends lost 8 bases and 4 bases respectively, with 12 bases between them. In germline, CDR1 is SEHNR, CDR2 FQNEAQ (reference sequence). The CDR3 runs to 13 residues. The CDR3 here is CASSPLTNQPQHF. CDR3 nucleotides: TGTGCCAGCTCTCCATTGACGAATCAGCCCCAGCATTTT.

The V and J genes are TRBV6-2 or TRBV6-3 and TRBJ1-6; perhaps TRBD1 as D (5 bases). There are 16 residues in the CDR3. The germline CDR1 and CDR2 sequences are MNHEY and SVGEGT. Trimming stripped 6 bases from V and 5 bases from J, with 17 bases between. In nucleotides, the CDR3 is TGTGCCAGCAGGCAGTATCCGACAGAAAATAATTCACCCCTCCACTTT. It yields the protein CASRQYPTENNSPLHF.

J is TRBJ2-5 and V is TRBV5-1; 10 bases line up with TRBD2. The V and J ends lost 2 bases and 3 bases, in that order; junction bases with no gene match: 10. The CDR3 extends over 17 amino acids. Germline V gene sequence: CDR1 SGHRS, CDR2 YFSETQ. Here the CDR3 DNA reads TGCGCCAGCAGCTTCGTCACCACTAGCGGGATAAAAGAGACCCAGTACTTC. It translates to CASSFVTTSGIKETQYF. Full variable domain (missing parts from reference TRBV5-1 and TRBJ2-5): KAGVTQTPRYLIKTRGQQVTLSCSPISGHRSVSWYQQTPGQGLQFLFEYFSETQRNKGNFPGRFSGRQFSNSRSEMNVSTLELGDSALYLCASSFVTTSGIKETQYFGPGTRLLVL.

This chain joins TRBV5-8 and TRBJ1-5, with D possibly matching TRBD1 (6 bases). V lost 1 base and J 5 bases, leaving 13 bases between the germline ends. The CDR3 loop spans 15 amino acids. CDR1 SGHTS and CDR2 YDEGEE come from the germline V gene. The CDR3, as DNA: TGTGCCAGCAGCTTGATGGGGGGGCTTGATCAGCCCCAGCATTTT. It codes for CASSLMGGLDQPQHF.

The chain combines TRBV5-6 with TRBJ2-2; 10 bases map to TRBD2. Germline CDR1 is SGHDT and CDR2 is YYEEEE. This CDR3 is built from 18 residues. The junction had 12 bases not matched to a gene; V was cut back by 3 bases and J by 4 bases. The chain's CDR3 is CASSYSGTSDSSTGELFF. CDR3 nucleotide sequence: TGTGCCAGCAGCTACTCCGGGACTAGCGATTCATCCACCGGGGAGCTGTTTTTT.

This clonotype was picked up many times. CDR3 nucleotide sequence: TGCAGTGCCACGCGGGACAGGGTCGTTTCCGAGCAGTACTTC. This encodes CSATRDRVVSEQYF. The rearrangement joins TRBV20-1 to TRBJ2-7; TRBD1 agrees at 9 bases. V dropped 6 bases and J dropped 6; count of bases not matched to a gene: 12. Per the germline V gene, CDR1 is DFQATT and CDR2 is SNEGSKA (reference sequence). The CDR3 consists of 14 residues.

The chain recombines TRBV28 with TRBJ2-7; 7 nucleotides line up with TRBD1. V shed 5 bases, J shed 2 bases, and the junction held 15 bases outside the gene matches. CDR3 size: 17 residues. Germline lookup yields CDR1 MDHEN and CDR2 SYDVKM. CDR3 amino acids: CASSPIPQTGFTYEQYF. The CDR3 nucleotides are TGTGCCAGCAGTCCCATACCACAGACAGGGTTCACCTACGAGCAGTACTTC.